Below are 18 T cell receptor beta chains sequenced from a single sample in a study of blood T cell repertoires in COVID-19. TCRdb's copy holds only in-frame clones and misses some; the assay was immunoSEQ multiplex PCR. Here the sample spans about 200,000 clones, 80% to 90% being singletons. The specimen sequenced was peripheral blood. The origin of the receptors is a man aged 40-49 years with acute or convalescent COVID-19.

V gene TRBV6-5 combines with J gene TRBJ1-6; maybe TRBD1 (5 bases). Trimming took off 2 bases at V and 6 bases at J, with 11 bases between the two ends. Germline loops: CDR1 MNHEY, CDR2 SVGAGI. The CDR3 runs to 15 residues. For the CDR3, the DNA is TGTGCCAGCAGTTACGATCAGGGTTTTAATTCACCCCTCCACTTT. Protein product: CASSYDQGFNSPLHF.

This clone has a single count. This chain uses TRBV28 with TRBJ2-7; D gene unclear. Looked up from germline, CDR1 is MDHEN and CDR2 is SYDVKM. CDR3 length: 14 amino acids. Trimming removed 3 bases at V and 1 base at J, with 10 bases between. CDR3 amino acids: CASSFGLGSYEQYF. CDR3 nucleotide sequence: TGTGCCAGCAGTTTCGGTCTAGGTTCCTACGAGCAGTACTTC.

This chain connects TRBV7-2 to TRBJ2-5, with 11 nucleotides matching TRBD2. V trimming: 0 bases; J trimming: 5 bases; junction bases outside the gene matches: 2. The CDR3 extends over 15 amino acids. CDR1 and CDR2 (germline): SGHTA, FQGNSA. The CDR3 coding sequence is TGTGCCAGCAGCTTAGCTCCTAGCGGGAGGGAGACCCAGTACTTC. Its translation is CASSLAPSGRETQYF. Based on the CDR3 plus reference TRBV7-2 and TRBJ2-5, the full variable domain is GAGVSQSPSNKVTEKGKDVELRCDPISGHTALYWYRQSLGQGLEFLIYFQGNSAPDKSGLPSDRFSAERTGGSVSTLTIQRTQQEDSAVYLCASSLAPSGRETQYFGPGTRLLVL.

The V call is TRBV7-8, the J call TRBJ1-4; D gene uncertain. Germline-derived CDR1 and CDR2 are SGHVS and FQNEAQ. The V gene lost 2 bases and the J gene lost 0 bases, with 16 bases spanning the gap. This CDR3 is built from 18 residues. The CDR3 reads CASSLPSKTAATNEKLFF. The CDR3 DNA follows: TGTGCCAGCAGCTTACCCTCCAAAACAGCCGCAACTAATGAAAAACTGTTTTTT. The full variable domain, completed using reference TRBV7-8 and TRBJ1-4, is GAGVSQSPRYKVAKRGQDVALRCDPISGHVSLFWYQQALGQGPEFLTYFQNEAQLDKSGLPSDRFFAERPEGSVSTLKIQRTQQEDSAVYLCASSLPSKTAATNEKLFFGSGTQLSVL.

This clone was detected once. The chain links TRBV27 to TRBJ2-7; 10 bases are shared with TRBD1. After removal of 8 bases from V and 4 bases from J, the junction contained 11 bases not matched to a gene. The germline gives CDR1 MNHEY, CDR2 SMNVEV (reference sequence). CDR3 length: 15 amino acids. CDR3 in DNA: TGTGCCAGCGGCGGCCTTGGGACAGGGGAATACGAGCAGTACTTC. Protein: CASGGLGTGEYEQYF.

The sample holds a few counts of this clone. The sample has other DNA sequences that encode this CDR3 too. As DNA, the CDR3 is TGTGCCAGCAGCCTACTGACAGCATACGAGCAGTACTTC. Translated: CASSLLTAYEQYF. This chain uses TRBV7-9 with TRBJ2-7, with a possible D match to TRBD1 (5 bases). The V gene lost 5 bases and the J gene lost 4 bases, with 12 bases spanning the gap. Germline V gene sequence: CDR1 SEHNR, CDR2 FQNEAQ (reference sequence). This CDR3 has 13 amino acids.

This clone was observed a single time. The chain recombines TRBV9 with TRBJ1-1; TRBD1 matches 11 bases. The CDR3 is 15 amino acids. With V trimmed by 2 bases and J by 4 bases, 4 bases remained unmatched. CDR1 SGDLS and CDR2 YYNGEE come from the germline V gene. The DNA of the CDR3 is TGTGCCAGCAGCGTCGGGACAGGGGGTGTCACTGAAGCTTTCTTT. Protein sequence: CASSVGTGGVTEAFF.

The chain combines TRBV13 with TRBJ2-7, with D hard to call. Germline CDR1 PRHDT, CDR2 FYEKMQ (reference sequence). V was pared by 3 bases and J by 2 bases, with 8 bases between. The CDR3 consists of 13 residues. CDR3 region: CASSFSEAYEQYF. In nucleotides, the CDR3 is TGTGCCAGCAGCTTCAGCGAGGCCTACGAGCAGTACTTC.

J is TRBJ2-7 and V is TRBV7-2; perhaps TRBD2 as D (6 bases). Germline V gene lookup returns CDR1 SGHTA and CDR2 FQGNSA. CDR3 length equals 14 residues. Trimming cost V 6 bases and J 3 bases, with 15 bases left between them. Written as DNA, the CDR3 is TGTGCCAGCAGGACCGGAGGGGCCCTCTACGAGCAGTACTTC. Its protein is CASRTGGALYEQYF.

This chain links TRBV19 with TRBJ1-5; no firm D call. The germline V gene encodes CDR1 LNHDA and CDR2 SQIVND (reference sequence). Trimming removed 1 base at V and 0 bases at J, with 10 bases between. The CDR3 has 16 residues. The CDR3 protein is CASSIATIYSNQPQHF. In nucleotides, the CDR3 is TGTGCCAGTAGTATAGCTACCATCTATAGCAATCAGCCCCAGCATTTT.

As DNA, the CDR3 is TGTGCCAGCAGCTTAGTTCCGACAGGGCTTAGCACAGATACGCAGTATTTT. Translating gives CASSLVPTGLSTDTQYF. This chain uses TRBV7-9 with TRBJ2-3; 7 nucleotides align to TRBD1. Germline assignment: CDR1 SEHNR and CDR2 FQNEAQ (reference sequence). This CDR3 has 17 amino acids. Trimming removed 1 base from V and 0 bases from J; junction bases left unmatched: 7.

The J gene is TRBJ2-1, the V gene TRBV6-5; D may be TRBD2 (6 bases). Germline CDR1 and CDR2: MNHEY and SVGAGI. There are 16 residues in the CDR3. V was pared by 3 bases and J by 6 bases, with 18 bases between. DNA of the CDR3: TGTGCCAGCAGTTATGATGAGGTTGGAGGGATCAATGAGCAGTTCTTC. Its translation is CASSYDEVGGINEQFF.

The count of this clone is one. J is TRBJ2-5 and V is TRBV27, with D perhaps TRBD2 (6 bases). CDR3 length: 14 amino acids. V dropped 6 bases and J dropped 7 bases, with 18 bases sitting between them. Per the germline V gene, CDR1 is MNHEY and CDR2 is SMNVEV (reference sequence). CDR3 protein: CASSLLHPGGTQYF. The CDR3 region has the DNA TGTGCCAGCAGCCTTTTGCATCCCGGGGGGACCCAGTACTTC.

This chain joins TRBV7-3 and TRBJ2-1, with unresolved D. Germline CDR1 SGHTA, CDR2 FQGTGA. This CDR3 comprises 13 residues. Between the trimmed V and J ends, which lost 2 bases and 8 bases, there was a span of 10 bases. The CDR3 sequence is CASSLSGSDEQFF. As DNA, the CDR3 is TGTGCCAGCAGCTTATCTGGAAGCGATGAGCAGTTCTTC.

This clone occurred once. This chain connects TRBV10-3 to TRBJ1-2; TRBD1 matches at 7 bases. CDR3 length equals 15 residues. Germline trimming cut 3 bases from V and 4 bases from J; bases unmatched to any gene: 8. The germline V gene encodes CDR1 ENHRY and CDR2 SYGVKD. The chain's CDR3 is CAISDGAGGLYGYTF. CDR3 nucleotide sequence: TGTGCCATCAGTGATGGTGCAGGGGGACTCTATGGCTACACCTTC.

The chain is built from TRBV4-3 and TRBJ1-1; D may be TRBD1 (5 bases). Germline assignment: CDR1 LGHNA and CDR2 YSLEER. Trimming took 3 bases from V and 6 from J, leaving 17 bases between them. The CDR3 contains 15 residues. CDR3 protein: CASSQDADTGAEAFF. CDR3 bases: TGCGCCAGCAGCCAGGATGCGGACACTGGGGCTGAAGCTTTCTTT.

The table lists this clone with a few counts. The chain couples TRBV9 to TRBJ1-3, with 7 positions matching TRBD1. The trim removed 7 bases at V and 7 bases at J, leaving 8 bases unmatched. This CDR3 comprises 13 residues. Per the germline V gene, CDR1 is SGDLS and CDR2 is YYNGEE. In nucleotides, the CDR3 is TGTGCCAGCGGACAGGCTACCGGGAACACCATATATTTT. This translates into CASGQATGNTIYF.

This chain uses TRBV28 with TRBJ2-5, with D perhaps TRBD1 (5 bases). This CDR3 region has 13 residues. V lost 3 bases and J 1 base, leaving 6 bases between the germline ends. In germline, CDR1 is MDHEN, CDR2 SYDVKM. The CDR3 DNA sequence: TGTGCCAGCAGTTTCAGGGCCCAAGAGACCCAGTACTTC. Translating it yields CASSFRAQETQYF.